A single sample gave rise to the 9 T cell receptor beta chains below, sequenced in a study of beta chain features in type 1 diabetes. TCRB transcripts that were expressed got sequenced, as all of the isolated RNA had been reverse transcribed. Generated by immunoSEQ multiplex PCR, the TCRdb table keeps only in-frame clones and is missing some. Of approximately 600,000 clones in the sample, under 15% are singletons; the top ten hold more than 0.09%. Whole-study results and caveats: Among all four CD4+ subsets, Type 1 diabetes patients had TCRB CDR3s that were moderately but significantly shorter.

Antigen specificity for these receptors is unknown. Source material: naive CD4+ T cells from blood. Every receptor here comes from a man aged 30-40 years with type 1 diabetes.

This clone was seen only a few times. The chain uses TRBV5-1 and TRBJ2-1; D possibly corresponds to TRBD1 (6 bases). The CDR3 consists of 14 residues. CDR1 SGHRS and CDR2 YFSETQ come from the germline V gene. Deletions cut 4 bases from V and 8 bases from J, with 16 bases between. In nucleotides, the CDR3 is TGCGCCAGCAGCGCCCGACAGGTCTGGGATGAGCAGTTCTTC. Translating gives CASSARQVWDEQFF.

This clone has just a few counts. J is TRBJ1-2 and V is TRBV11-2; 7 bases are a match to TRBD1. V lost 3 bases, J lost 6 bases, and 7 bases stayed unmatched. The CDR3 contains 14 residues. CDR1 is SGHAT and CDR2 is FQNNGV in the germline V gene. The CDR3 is CASSLATGTDGYTF. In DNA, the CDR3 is TGTGCCAGCAGCTTGGCGACAGGGACGGATGGCTACACCTTC.

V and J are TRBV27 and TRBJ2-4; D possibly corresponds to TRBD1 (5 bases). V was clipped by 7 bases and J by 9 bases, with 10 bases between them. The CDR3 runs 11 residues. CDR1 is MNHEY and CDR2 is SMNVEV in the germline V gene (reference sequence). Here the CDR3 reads CASKAGLIQYF. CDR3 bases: TGTGCCAGCAAGGCAGGGCTCATTCAGTACTTC.

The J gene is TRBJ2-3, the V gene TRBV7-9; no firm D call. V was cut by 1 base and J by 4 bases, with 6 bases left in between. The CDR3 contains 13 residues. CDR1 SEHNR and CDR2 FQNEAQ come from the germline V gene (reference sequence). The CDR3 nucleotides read TGTGCCAGCAGCTTAGGGGAATCAGATACGCAGTATTTT. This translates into CASSLGESDTQYF.

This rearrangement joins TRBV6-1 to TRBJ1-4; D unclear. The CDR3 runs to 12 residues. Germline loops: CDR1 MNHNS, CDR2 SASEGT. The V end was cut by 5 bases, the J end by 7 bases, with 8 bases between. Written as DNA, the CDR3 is TGTGCCAGCAGTCTTGTCGGTGAAAAACTGTTTTTT. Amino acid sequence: CASSLVGEKLFF.

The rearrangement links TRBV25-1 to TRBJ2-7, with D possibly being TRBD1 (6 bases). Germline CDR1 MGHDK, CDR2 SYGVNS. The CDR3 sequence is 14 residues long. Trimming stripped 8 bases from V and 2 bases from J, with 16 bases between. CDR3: CASSMGAETYEQYF. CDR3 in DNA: TGTGCCAGCTCCATGGGGGCGGAGACCTACGAGCAGTACTTC.

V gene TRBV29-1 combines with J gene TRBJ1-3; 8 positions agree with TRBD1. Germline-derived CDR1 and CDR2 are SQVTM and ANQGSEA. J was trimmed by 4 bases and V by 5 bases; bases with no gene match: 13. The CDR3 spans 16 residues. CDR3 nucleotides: TGCAGCGTTCCGACCCCAGGGGGCGCTCTCGGAAACACCATATATTTT. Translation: CSVPTPGGALGNTIYF.

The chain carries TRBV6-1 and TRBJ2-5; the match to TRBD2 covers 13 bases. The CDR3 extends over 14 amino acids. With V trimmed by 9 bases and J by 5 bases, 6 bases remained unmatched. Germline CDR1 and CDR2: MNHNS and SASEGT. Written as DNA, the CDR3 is TGTGCCAGTACTAGCGGGGGGGCCGAGGAGACCCAGTACTTC. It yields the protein CASTSGGAEETQYF.

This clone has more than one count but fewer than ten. CDR3 DNA sequence: TGTGCCAGCAGCCCGGCCGGGACGGTCGGAGAGACCCAGTACTTC. Translating gives CASSPAGTVGETQYF. The rearrangement links TRBV7-2 to TRBJ2-5; D may be TRBD1 or TRBD2 (5 bases each). V shed 5 bases and J shed 4 bases, with 17 bases lying between them. CDR1 and CDR2 from the germline V gene are SGHTA and FQGNSA. CDR3 size: 15 residues. Based on the CDR3 plus reference TRBV7-2 and TRBJ2-5, the full variable domain is GAGVSQSPSNKVTEKGKDVELRCDPISGHTALYWYRQSLGQGLEFLIYFQGNSAPDKSGLPSDRFSAERTGGSVSTLTIQRTQQEDSAVYLCASSPAGTVGETQYFGPGTRLLVL.